The 28 T cell receptor beta chains given below trace back to one sample, sequenced in a study of regulatory T cells in long-lasting Graves disease. According to the study, TCR beta libraries were built with iRepertoire HTBI primers and CDR3-region Arm-PCR. TCRdb called the multiplex PCR reads again in MiXCR, with one record for every CDR3 protein. The data contain some 460,000 distinct CDR3 sequences, around 15% of them singletons. Time point specified: newly diagnosed GD, antithyroid drugs for less than 3 months. From PBMCs, RNA was extracted and then used to make the TCR library. This same sample was also taken into another study, of T cells in Graves' hyperthyroidism and ophthalmopathy.

The material sequenced was peripheral blood mononuclear cells (PBMCs), taken at new diagnosis, from a patient treated with antithyroid drugs. The origin of the receptors is a man in his forties with Graves disease.

This clonotype was seen only a few times. In DNA form, the CDR3 reads TGTGCCAGCAGCGTAGGGGTGGGAACGTCCTACGAGCAGTACTTC. Translating gives CASSVGVGTSYEQYF. This chain connects TRBV9 to TRBJ2-7; D is unresolved. Germline V gene data show CDR1 as SGDLS and CDR2 as YYNGEE. There are 15 residues in the CDR3. V lost 0 bases, J lost 1 base, and 11 bases lay in between.

This clonotype was seen repeatedly, ten times or more. V is TRBV20-1 and J is TRBJ2-7; D unclear. The CDR3 is made up of 14 amino acids. The germline V gene encodes CDR1 DFQATT and CDR2 SNEGSKA (reference sequence). Trimming took off 3 bases at V and 0 bases at J, with 12 bases between the two ends. The CDR3 DNA sequence: TGCAGTGCTAGCTTCGGTCAGAACTCCTACGAGCAGTACTTC. The encoded protein is CSASFGQNSYEQYF.

Of note for this clonotype: This may come from a read error, since a much larger clone is one base off. The CDR3 coding sequence is TGTGCCAGCAGTCCACGGGACTGGGACGGCTCCTACAATGAGCAGTACTTC. Its translation: CASSPRDWDGSYNEQYF. The chain joins TRBV12-3 or TRBV12-4 to TRBJ2-5; the D gene is possibly TRBD2 (6 bases). This CDR3 is 17 amino acids long. V shed 5 bases and J shed 11 bases, with 30 bases lying between them.

This clonotype was seen repeatedly, ten times or more. The chain is built from TRBV2 and TRBJ2-7; TRBD2 agrees at 13 bases. The V gene's germline CDR1 is SNHLY and CDR2 FYNNEI. J lost 6 bases, V lost 4 bases, and 3 bases had no gene match. The length of the CDR3 is 14 residues. The CDR3 DNA sequence: TGTGCCAGCAGTGTTGGGACTAGCGGGACCGAGCAGTACTTC. It translates to CASSVGTSGTEQYF.

Many counts were recorded for this clonotype. At one of its ends the junction is not consistent with the germline gene, which may arise from a read error. The DNA for the CDR3 is TGTGCCAGCAGCGATACAGGGAGAGGGCAGCCCCGGCATTTT. Its protein product is CASSDTGRGQPRHF. This chain links TRBV12-3 or TRBV12-4 with TRBJ1-5, with a tentative D call TRBD1 (6 bases). This CDR3 region has 14 residues.

Regarding this clonotype: The junction departs from germline at one end; a sequencing error may be responsible. The gene calls are TRBV5-1 and TRBJ2-1; TRBD1 aligns across 9 bases. CDR3 length equals 16 residues. Germline CDR1 and CDR2: SGHRS and YFSETQ. The CDR3 sequence is CASSRAGTGLHNEQFF. The DNA for the CDR3 is TGTGCCAGCAGCCGAGCCGGGACAGGGCTCCACAATGAGCAGTTCTTC.

In its sample, this clonotype was seen a few times. This chain joins TRBV5-1 and TRBJ1-1; tentatively, D is TRBD1 (6 bases). This CDR3 is 14 amino acids long. Germline V gives CDR1 SGHRS, CDR2 YFSETQ. V was shortened by 4 bases and J by 0 bases, with 10 bases between the two germline ends. CDR3 loop: CASSKDSVNTEAFF. DNA of the CDR3: TGCGCCAGCAGCAAGGACAGTGTGAACACTGAAGCTTTCTTT.

This chain connects TRBV7-9 to TRBJ2-5; no definite D call. CDR1 is SEHNR, CDR2 FQNEAQ, per germline (reference sequence). The CDR3 is 12 residues long. V lost 7 bases and J 3 bases, leaving 9 bases between the germline ends. CDR3 DNA: TGTGCCAGCACCCCAGACGAAGAGACCCAGTACTTC. Translation gives CASTPDEETQYF.

The chain joins TRBV18 to TRBJ2-3, with 10 bases aligning to TRBD2. After removal of 6 bases from V and 0 bases from J, the junction contained 9 bases not matched to a gene. Per the germline V gene, CDR1 is KGHSH and CDR2 is LQKENI. The CDR3 sequence is 17 residues long. CDR3 in amino acids: CASSIYQTSGSTDTQYF. CDR3 bases: TGTGCCAGCTCCATATACCAGACTAGCGGGAGCACAGATACGCAGTATTTT.

Worth noting for this clonotype: This may be a read error: a much more frequent sequence differs by one nucleotide. CDR3 DNA sequence: TGTGCCAGCAGCTTAGCTGCCGCGAGCACTGAAGCTTTCTTT. It encodes CASSLAAASTEAFF. This sequence joins TRBV11-2 and TRBJ1-1; D unclear. V was shortened by 1 base and J by 4 bases, with 10 bases between the two germline ends. The CDR3 contains 14 residues. Germline V gene data show CDR1 as SGHAT and CDR2 as FQNNGV. Variable domain in full (rest from reference TRBV11-2 and TRBJ1-1): EAGVAQSPRYKIIEKRQSVAFWCNPISGHATLYWYQQILGQGPKLLIQFQNNGVVDDSQLPKDRFSAERLKGVDSTLKIQPAKLEDSAVYLCASSLAAASTEAFFGQGTRLTVV.

The V gene is TRBV3-1, the J gene TRBJ1-1; D not resolved. Per germline, CDR1 LGHDT and CDR2 YNNKEL (reference sequence). The CDR3 runs to 13 residues. The V end lost 1 base, the J end lost 8 bases, and 11 bases lay between the germline ends. The CDR3 is CASSQVNGQEAFF. Written as DNA, the CDR3 is TGTGCCAGCAGCCAAGTCAATGGGCAGGAAGCTTTCTTT.

This clonotype was counted at least ten times. This chain joins TRBV27 and TRBJ2-1, with TRBD2 matching 8 bases. This CDR3 comprises 13 residues. CDR1 MNHEY and CDR2 SMNVEV come from the germline V gene (reference sequence). Losses at the gene ends were 2 bases for V and 10 bases for J; bases not matched to a gene: 4. CDR3 amino acids: CASSLQLAGEQFF. The CDR3 coding sequence is TGTGCCAGCAGTTTACAATTAGCGGGAGAGCAGTTCTTC.

This clonotype showed up many times. V gene TRBV7-9 combines with J gene TRBJ2-3; 9 bases are shared with TRBD2. The CDR3 runs 17 residues. Trimming took 5 bases from V and 2 from J; bases not matched to a gene: 11. Germline values: CDR1 SEHNR, CDR2 FQNEAQ (reference sequence). In nucleotides, the CDR3 is TGTGCCAGCAGCCCCGGACTAGCGCTCACTAACACAGATACGCAGTATTTT. Translated: CASSPGLALTNTDTQYF.

The sample holds many counts of this clonotype. The V and J genes are TRBV24-1 and TRBJ2-3, with D tentatively TRBD1 (5 bases). V was shortened by 2 bases and J by 1 base, with 9 bases between the two germline ends. The germline CDR1 and CDR2 sequences are KGHDR and SFDVKD. The CDR3 has 15 residues. The CDR3 DNA reads TGTGCCACCAGTGATTGGACACCTGGCACAGATACGCAGTATTTT. It is translated as CATSDWTPGTDTQYF.

As for this clonotype: A much larger clone sits a single nucleotide away, making a read error possible. CDR3 in DNA: TGCGCCAGCAGCTGGAGCCTAGGACAGAAATACAAGCAGTACTTC. It specifies CASSWSLGQKYKQYF. The gene calls are TRBV5-1 and TRBJ2-7, with D perhaps TRBD1 (6 bases). Looked up from germline, CDR1 is SGHRS and CDR2 is YFSETQ. This CDR3 is 15 amino acids long. V lost 3 bases and J 8 bases, leaving 21 bases between the germline ends.

This clonotype was seen more than once but under ten times. The chain couples TRBV20-1 to TRBJ2-7; D uncertain. Germline CDR1 DFQATT, CDR2 SNEGSKA (reference sequence). Trimming stripped 6 bases from V and 3 bases from J, with 21 bases between. The CDR3 totals 15 residues. The CDR3 spells CSASDDGPLLYEQYF. For the CDR3, the DNA is TGCAGTGCCAGTGACGACGGACCCTTACTCTACGAGCAGTACTTC.

This clonotype was observed at least ten times. V usage is TRBV20-1 and J usage is TRBJ2-1; 7 nucleotides line up with TRBD2. Losses at the gene ends were 6 bases for V and 2 bases for J; bases not matched to a gene: 7. CDR1 and CDR2 from the germline V gene are DFQATT and SNEGSKA (reference sequence). This CDR3 region has 14 residues. The CDR3 nucleotides are TGCAGTGCCACCGGGACTAATACCTACAATGAGCAGTTCTTC. Its protein is CSATGTNTYNEQFF.

This clonotype has just a few counts. V and J are TRBV20-1 and TRBJ1-5, with D hard to call. Germline V gene data show CDR1 as DFQATT and CDR2 as SNEGSKA (reference sequence). Trimming removed 6 bases at V and 6 bases at J, with 12 bases between. CDR3 length equals 12 residues. The CDR3 sequence: CSAHDGSQPQHF. The CDR3 nucleotides are TGCAGTGCCCACGACGGAAGTCAGCCCCAGCATTTT.

This clonotype occurred a few times. V is TRBV20-1 and J is TRBJ1-5; D gene unclear. The germline V gene encodes CDR1 DFQATT and CDR2 SNEGSKA (reference sequence). Deletions cut 3 bases from V and 5 bases from J, with 11 bases between. The CDR3 consists of 13 residues. In DNA, the CDR3 is TGCAGTGCTAGCAGAGGTGGGGATCAGCCCCAGCATTTT. Amino acid sequence: CSASRGGDQPQHF.

The V and J genes are TRBV29-1 and TRBJ2-2; possible D gene TRBD2, 6 bases. Trimming removed 7 bases from V and 1 base from J, with 10 bases in between. Germline V gene sequence: CDR1 SQVTM, CDR2 ANQGSEA. This CDR3 contains 13 residues. CDR3 bases: TGCAGCGCCCCGACTAGGAACACCGGGGAGCTGTTTTTT. It yields the protein CSAPTRNTGELFF.

Details on this clonotype: A read error may be the cause here, since a much bigger clone is one base away. V usage is TRBV24-1 and J usage is TRBJ2-1; maybe TRBD1 (6 bases). CDR3 length: 14 amino acids. Germline CDR1 reads KGHDR; CDR2 reads SFDVKD. V shed 3 bases and J shed 6 bases, with 11 bases lying between them. The CDR3 loop reads CATSDTDRPNEQFF. CDR3 in DNA: TGTGCCACCAGTGATACAGACAGGCCCAATGAGCAGTTCTTC.

This clonotype was counted at least ten times. The chain carries TRBV2 and TRBJ1-3; a possible D gene is TRBD1 (6 bases). The CDR3 is 15 amino acids. Germline values: CDR1 SNHLY, CDR2 FYNNEI. Trimming cost V 7 bases and J 2 bases, with 15 bases left between them. The CDR3 coding sequence is TGTGCCAGCACGGCCCTCAGACAGGCTGGAAACACCATATATTTT. Translated: CASTALRQAGNTIYF. The full variable domain, its missing parts supplied by reference TRBV2 and TRBJ1-3, is EPEVTQTPSHQVTQMGQEVILRCVPISNHLYFYWYRQILGQKVEFLVSFYNNEISEKSEIFDDQFSVERPDGSNFTLKIRSTKLEDSAMYFCASTALRQAGNTIYFGEGSWLTVV.

The sample holds many counts of this clonotype. The CDR3 loop is CASSPSTHTEAFF. Written as DNA, the CDR3 is TGTGCCAGCTCACCATCGACACACACTGAAGCTTTCTTT. The gene calls are TRBV18 and TRBJ1-1; D not certain. Trimming removed 2 bases at V and 3 bases at J, with 7 bases between. The CDR3 has 13 residues. Germline CDR1 reads KGHSH; CDR2 reads LQKENI. Using reference TRBV18 and TRBJ1-1 for the parts outside the CDR3, the full variable domain is NAGVMQNPRHLVRRRGQEARLRCSPMKGHSHVYWYRQLPEEGLKFMVYLQKENIIDESGMPKERFSAEFPKEGPSILRIQQVVRGDSAAYFCASSPSTHTEAFFGQGTRLTVV.

This clonotype was recorded many times. The chain uses TRBV15 and TRBJ2-3; 12 nucleotides align to TRBD2. CDR1 and CDR2 from the germline V gene are LNHNV and YYDKDF (reference sequence). There are 15 residues in the CDR3. The V gene end was trimmed by 3 bases and the J gene end by 4 bases; junction bases not matched to a gene: 2. Here the CDR3 reads CATSRTSGRPDTQYF. CDR3 in DNA: TGTGCCACCAGCAGGACTAGCGGGAGACCAGATACGCAGTATTTT.

This clonotype was seen at least ten times. The V gene is TRBV28, the J gene TRBJ1-1; D gene uncertain. In germline, CDR1 is MDHEN, CDR2 SYDVKM. V was cut by 3 bases and J by 1 base, with 9 bases left in between. This CDR3 is 14 amino acids long. Written as DNA, the CDR3 is TGTGCCAGCAGTTTTTCGGGAGGGAACACTGAAGCTTTCTTT. The encoded protein is CASSFSGGNTEAFF.

The chain joins TRBV29-1 to TRBJ2-1; D not resolved. With 3 bases removed from V and 10 bases from J, the gap between germline ends came to 19 bases. This CDR3 contains 14 residues. From germline, CDR1 is SQVTM and CDR2 ANQGSEA. CDR3 loop: CSVDPRIGSREQFF. DNA of the CDR3: TGCAGCGTTGATCCCAGGATAGGCTCGCGGGAGCAGTTCTTC.

This clonotype has at least ten counts. The chain has TRBV27 and TRBJ2-5, with a weak D call TRBD1 (6 bases). CDR1 is MNHEY, CDR2 SMNVEV, per germline (reference sequence). This CDR3 comprises 15 residues. V lost 2 bases, J lost 1 base, and 11 bases lay in between. In DNA form, the CDR3 reads TGTGCCAGCAGTTTAAGACAGGCATTCCAAGAGACCCAGTACTTC. The encoded protein is CASSLRQAFQETQYF.

The J gene is TRBJ2-7, the V gene TRBV5-4, with 9 bases fitting TRBD2. The V gene end was trimmed by 2 bases and the J gene end by 0 bases; junction bases not matched to a gene: 3. The CDR3 covers 15 residues. Per the germline V gene, CDR1 is SGHNT and CDR2 is YYREEE (reference sequence). The CDR3 coding sequence is TGTGCCAGCAGCTTCCCTAGCGGGGACTCCTACGAGCAGTACTTC. It yields the protein CASSFPSGDSYEQYF.